These 2 T cell receptor beta chains were sequenced from one sample in a study of T cell responses to AZD1222 COVID-19 vaccine. The method was immunoSEQ multiplex PCR; TCRdb's version includes in-frame clones alone and lacks a portion of them. The sample yields some 130,000 clones, 85% seen once. Material: peripheral blood, obtained 28 days after the second dose of the MenACWY control vaccine. Receptors were obtained from an adult who received the MenACWY meningococcal vaccine as a control.

With regard to this clone: At one boundary the junction diverges from the germline segment, which might be a read error. The rearrangement joins TRBV3-1 (or the pseudogene TRBV3-2) to TRBJ2-2; 14 positions match TRBD2. The CDR3 is made up of 18 amino acids. Germline CDR1 LGHDT, CDR2 YNNKEL (reference sequence). The CDR3 sequence: CASSHHGLAGGNSGELFF. The CDR3 DNA sequence: TGTGCCAGCAGCCACCACGGACTAGCGGGAGGTAACAGCGGGGAGCTGTTTTTT.

The V call is TRBV2, the J call TRBJ2-7; TRBD2 aligns across 7 bases. This CDR3 contains 15 residues. The germline gives CDR1 SNHLY, CDR2 FYNNEI. With 2 bases clipped from V and 3 bases from J, the junction kept 7 bases outside the gene matches. The CDR3 bases are TGTGCCAGCAGTGAAAGGGCTAGCGGTAACTACGAGCAGTACTTC. It yields the protein CASSERASGNYEQYF. The whole variable domain, filled in from reference TRBV2 and TRBJ2-7, reads EPEVTQTPSHQVTQMGQEVILRCVPISNHLYFYWYRQILGQKVEFLVSFYNNEISEKSEIFDDQFSVERPDGSNFTLKIRSTKLEDSAMYFCASSERASGNYEQYFGPGTRLTVT.